Listed below are T cell receptor beta chains from one sample, sequenced in a study of PD-L1 blockade in urothelial cancer. Clones were sequenced by immunoSEQ multiplex PCR, and TCRdb holds only the in-frame ones, with some missing. Of roughly 30,000 clones detected, 84% appear once; the ten largest clones hold approximately 14%. The source material was PBMCs, sampled around atezolizumab (anti-PD-L1) treatment. These TCRs come from a man between 60 and 70 years old with urothelial cancer. Each CDR3 is given with its conserved first and last residue. Fields, in order: V gene, clone size, D gene, J gene, CDR3 protein, CDR3 DNA. The D gene is left open where the match is weak. Size values are once, few and many counts, or a class for expanded clones, and some rows have none.

v_call: TRBV7-9
clone_size: -
d_call: TRBD1
j_call: TRBJ2-7
cdr3_aa: CASSLADRPWEQYF
cdr3_nt: TGTGCCAGCAGCTTAGCGGACAGGCCGTGGGAGCAGTACTTC

v_call: TRBV5-1
clone_size: -
d_call: TRBD2
j_call: TRBJ2-1
cdr3_aa: CASSPGAGGDNEQFF
cdr3_nt: TGCGCCAGCAGCCCCGGCGCCGGGGGGGACAATGAGCAGTTCTTC

v_call: TRBV11-1
clone_size: -
d_call: -
j_call: TRBJ2-1
cdr3_aa: CASTPDRYNEQFF
cdr3_nt: TGTGCCAGCACCCCGGACAGATACAATGAGCAGTTCTTC

v_call: TRBV11-2
clone_size: -
d_call: TRBD2
j_call: TRBJ2-1
cdr3_aa: CASSWTSGRVGNEQFF
cdr3_nt: TGTGCCAGCAGCTGGACTAGCGGGAGGGTGGGCAATGAGCAGTTCTTC

v_call: TRBV5-1
clone_size: few
d_call: -
j_call: TRBJ2-7
cdr3_aa: CASSFSIEGGDSYEQYF
cdr3_nt: TGCGCCAGCAGCTTTTCAATCGAGGGCGGCGACTCCTACGAGCAGTACTTC

v_call: TRBV7-9
clone_size: -
d_call: TRBD1
j_call: TRBJ1-1
cdr3_aa: CASSSNRGENTEAFF
cdr3_nt: TGTGCCAGCAGCTCAAACAGGGGAGAGAACACTGAAGCTTTCTTT

v_call: TRBV18
clone_size: -
d_call: -
j_call: TRBJ1-6
cdr3_aa: CASSSLGQIYNSPLHF
cdr3_nt: TGTGCCAGCTCATCTCTCGGACAGATCTATAATTCACCCCTCCACTTT

v_call: TRBV7-6
clone_size: -
d_call: -
j_call: TRBJ2-1
cdr3_aa: CASSLARNNEQFF
cdr3_nt: TGTGCCAGCAGCTTAGCGAGAAACAATGAGCAGTTCTTC

v_call: TRBV11-2
clone_size: -
d_call: -
j_call: TRBJ1-1
cdr3_aa: CASSLVGEATEAFF
cdr3_nt: TGTGCCAGCAGCTTAGTTGGGGAGGCCACTGAAGCTTTCTTT

v_call: TRBV29-1
clone_size: few
d_call: TRBD1
j_call: TRBJ1-2
cdr3_aa: CSVMTGLSGYTF
cdr3_nt: TGCAGCGTTATGACAGGGTTGAGTGGCTACACCTTC

v_call: TRBV27
clone_size: -
d_call: -
j_call: TRBJ2-3
cdr3_aa: CASSPEYVRTDTQYF
cdr3_nt: TGTGCCAGCAGTCCAGAATACGTCCGCACAGATACGCAGTATTTT

v_call: TRBV7-9
clone_size: -
d_call: -
j_call: TRBJ1-2
cdr3_aa: CASSLGGGSSYYGYTF
cdr3_nt: TGTGCCAGCAGCTTAGGGGGGGGCAGTTCGTACTATGGCTACACCTTC

v_call: TRBV10-1
clone_size: once
d_call: TRBD1
j_call: TRBJ1-1
cdr3_aa: CASSESGTGGAAFF
cdr3_nt: TGCGCCAGCAGTGAGTCTGGGACAGGGGGCGCCGCTTTCTTT

v_call: TRBV19
clone_size: few
d_call: -
j_call: TRBJ1-6
cdr3_aa: CASSIGRGDSPLHF
cdr3_nt: TGTGCCAGTAGTATAGGCAGGGGAGATTCACCCCTCCACTTT

v_call: TRBV27
clone_size: once
d_call: TRBD1
j_call: TRBJ1-2
cdr3_aa: CASSSGTGVYGYTF
cdr3_nt: TGTGCCAGCAGTTCCGGGACAGGGGTATATGGCTACACCTTC

v_call: TRBV30
clone_size: -
d_call: -
j_call: TRBJ1-2
cdr3_aa: CAWTRGNANYGYTF
cdr3_nt: TGTGCCTGGACCCGGGGGAACGCTAACTATGGCTACACCTTC

v_call: TRBV5-8
clone_size: -
d_call: -
j_call: TRBJ2-1
cdr3_aa: CASSYKMGLYRNEQFF
cdr3_nt: TGTGCCAGCAGCTACAAAATGGGACTCTATAGGAATGAGCAGTTCTTC

v_call: TRBV5-1
clone_size: few
d_call: -
j_call: TRBJ1-1
cdr3_aa: CASSLGSAGGAFF
cdr3_nt: TGCGCCAGCAGCTTGGGGTCGGCCGGAGGGGCTTTCTTT

v_call: TRBV30
clone_size: -
d_call: -
j_call: TRBJ1-2
cdr3_aa: CAWRQGYYGYTF
cdr3_nt: TGTGCCTGGAGACAGGGTTACTATGGCTACACCTTC

v_call: TRBV5-1
clone_size: -
d_call: TRBD2
j_call: TRBJ2-1
cdr3_aa: CASTGTSGMDEQFF
cdr3_nt: TGCGCCAGCACCGGGACTAGCGGGATGGATGAGCAGTTCTTC

v_call: TRBV2
clone_size: -
d_call: TRBD2
j_call: TRBJ2-7
cdr3_aa: CASSGSGLLYEQYF
cdr3_nt: TGTGCCAGCAGTGGCTCGGGACTACTATACGAGCAGTACTTC

v_call: TRBV7-2
clone_size: -
d_call: TRBD1
j_call: TRBJ1-4
cdr3_aa: CASSLGTATTNEKLFF
cdr3_nt: TGTGCCAGCAGCCTCGGGACAGCTACAACTAATGAAAAACTGTTTTTT

v_call: TRBV12-5
clone_size: -
d_call: -
j_call: TRBJ2-7
cdr3_aa: CASGLSGLGEQYF
cdr3_nt: TGTGCTAGTGGTCTCTCAGGGCTTGGCGAGCAGTACTTC

v_call: TRBV11-3
clone_size: -
d_call: -
j_call: TRBJ2-3
cdr3_aa: CASSLDQAFTDTQYF
cdr3_nt: TGTGCCAGCAGCTTAGATCAGGCCTTCACAGATACGCAGTATTTT

v_call: TRBV2
clone_size: few
d_call: -
j_call: TRBJ2-3
cdr3_aa: CASSELAGATQYF
cdr3_nt: TGTGCCAGCAGTGAACTAGCCGGTGCTACGCAGTATTTT

v_call: TRBV2
clone_size: -
d_call: TRBD1
j_call: TRBJ1-5
cdr3_aa: CASSSATGSGQPQHF
cdr3_nt: TGTGCCAGCAGTTCAGCGACAGGGTCAGGGCAGCCCCAGCATTTT

v_call: TRBV7-2
clone_size: -
d_call: -
j_call: TRBJ2-7
cdr3_aa: CASSSPAYEQYF
cdr3_nt: TGTGCCAGCAGCTCCCCCGCCTACGAGCAGTACTTC

v_call: TRBV19
clone_size: once
d_call: TRBD1
j_call: TRBJ2-7
cdr3_aa: CATNRDRGLSEQYF
cdr3_nt: TGTGCCACTAACCGGGACAGGGGCTTAAGCGAGCAGTACTTC

v_call: TRBV29-1
clone_size: -
d_call: -
j_call: TRBJ2-1
cdr3_aa: CSATVSSYNEQFF
cdr3_nt: TGCAGCGCGACAGTTTCCTCCTACAATGAGCAGTTCTTC

v_call: TRBV28
clone_size: -
d_call: -
j_call: TRBJ2-3
cdr3_aa: CASSSPGATSTDTQYF
cdr3_nt: TGTGCCAGCAGCTCCCCGGGAGCGACTAGCACAGATACGCAGTATTTT

v_call: TRBV9
clone_size: -
d_call: TRBD2
j_call: TRBJ2-1
cdr3_aa: CASSVVGGRSYEQFF
cdr3_nt: TGTGCCAGCAGCGTAGTCGGCGGGAGGAGCTATGAGCAGTTCTTC

v_call: TRBV11-2
clone_size: -
d_call: TRBD1
j_call: TRBJ1-1
cdr3_aa: CASSLSGISYGQGRTEAFF
cdr3_nt: TGTGCCAGCAGCTTATCAGGTATATCGTATGGACAGGGAAGGACTGAAGCTTTCTTT

v_call: TRBV19
clone_size: -
d_call: TRBD2
j_call: TRBJ2-5
cdr3_aa: CASSISRSGTSGRTAMETQYF
cdr3_nt: TGTGCCAGTAGTATATCCAGATCAGGGACTAGCGGGAGAACCGCGATGGAGACCCAGTACTTC

v_call: TRBV9
clone_size: -
d_call: TRBD2
j_call: TRBJ2-1
cdr3_aa: CASSLFSGLSYNEQFF
cdr3_nt: TGTGCCAGCAGCTTATTTAGCGGGCTATCCTACAATGAGCAGTTCTTC

v_call: TRBV5-6
clone_size: few
d_call: TRBD2
j_call: TRBJ2-2
cdr3_aa: CASSSPTSGGRELFF
cdr3_nt: TGTGCCAGCAGCTCCCCGACTAGCGGGGGGAGGGAGCTGTTTTTT

v_call: TRBV23-1
clone_size: -
d_call: -
j_call: TRBJ1-1
cdr3_aa: CASTGGNRADTEAFF
cdr3_nt: TGCGCCAGCACCGGGGGGAACAGGGCGGACACTGAAGCTTTCTTT

v_call: TRBV5-4
clone_size: -
d_call: -
j_call: TRBJ2-3
cdr3_aa: CASSPTEGPSTDTQYF
cdr3_nt: TGTGCCAGCAGCCCAACGGAGGGCCCTAGCACAGATACGCAGTATTTT

v_call: TRBV19
clone_size: once
d_call: -
j_call: TRBJ1-2
cdr3_aa: CASSINGNGYTF
cdr3_nt: TGTGCCAGTAGTATTAACGGGAATGGCTACACCTTC

v_call: TRBV5-1
clone_size: -
d_call: -
j_call: TRBJ2-1
cdr3_aa: CASSLSSFSSSYNEQFF
cdr3_nt: TGCGCCAGCAGCTTGTCCTCTTTCTCGAGCTCCTACAATGAGCAGTTCTTC

v_call: TRBV7-2
clone_size: -
d_call: -
j_call: TRBJ2-7
cdr3_aa: CASSQRVYEQYF
cdr3_nt: TGTGCCAGCAGCCAACGGGTCTACGAGCAGTACTTC